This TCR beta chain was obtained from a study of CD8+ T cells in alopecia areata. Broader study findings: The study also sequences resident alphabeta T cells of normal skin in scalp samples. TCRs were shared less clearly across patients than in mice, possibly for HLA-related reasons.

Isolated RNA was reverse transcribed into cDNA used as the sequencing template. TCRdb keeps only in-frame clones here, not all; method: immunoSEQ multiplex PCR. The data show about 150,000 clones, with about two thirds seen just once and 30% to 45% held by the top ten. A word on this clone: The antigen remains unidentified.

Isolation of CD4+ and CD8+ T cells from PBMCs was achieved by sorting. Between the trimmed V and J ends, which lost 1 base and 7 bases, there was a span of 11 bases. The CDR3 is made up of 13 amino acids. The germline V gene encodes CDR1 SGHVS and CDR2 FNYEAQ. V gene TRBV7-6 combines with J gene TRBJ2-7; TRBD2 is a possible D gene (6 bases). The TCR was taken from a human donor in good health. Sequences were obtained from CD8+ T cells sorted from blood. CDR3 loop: CASSLGEDEEQYF. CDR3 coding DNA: TGTGCCAGCAGCTTAGGGGAGGATGAGGAGCAGTACTTC.